The T cell receptor (beta chain) under discussion was sequenced for a study of cytomegalovirus exposure and HLA in healthy donors. Looking at the study overall: Falling in the Caucasian-associated ancestry cluster were roughly 80% of under 450 genotyped donors.

General study points: An apparent linkage of common viral pathogens to several of the most significant clusters emerged in a later analysis.

PCR primers comprised 60 Vbeta and 13 Jbeta primers. TCRdb's table, derived via immunoSEQ multiplex PCR, lists solely in-frame clones and lacks some. The repertoire holds roughly 170,000 clones, with 80% as singletons. V dropped 3 bases and J dropped 8 bases, with 14 bases sitting between them. The CDR3 is 14 residues long. Germline V lookup: CDR1 SGHVS, CDR2 FQNEAQ. A remark on this clone: Antigen specificity is unknown.

The sequenced sample consisted of PBMCs. The rearrangement uses TRBV7-8 and TRBJ2-1; D perhaps matches TRBD1 (5 bases). The clonotype comes from a man younger than 40 in good health and CMV-seropositive. CDR3 amino acids: CASSFFWGWDEQFF. CDR3 sequence (DNA): TGTGCCAGCAGCTTTTTTTGGGGCTGGGATGAGCAGTTCTTC.